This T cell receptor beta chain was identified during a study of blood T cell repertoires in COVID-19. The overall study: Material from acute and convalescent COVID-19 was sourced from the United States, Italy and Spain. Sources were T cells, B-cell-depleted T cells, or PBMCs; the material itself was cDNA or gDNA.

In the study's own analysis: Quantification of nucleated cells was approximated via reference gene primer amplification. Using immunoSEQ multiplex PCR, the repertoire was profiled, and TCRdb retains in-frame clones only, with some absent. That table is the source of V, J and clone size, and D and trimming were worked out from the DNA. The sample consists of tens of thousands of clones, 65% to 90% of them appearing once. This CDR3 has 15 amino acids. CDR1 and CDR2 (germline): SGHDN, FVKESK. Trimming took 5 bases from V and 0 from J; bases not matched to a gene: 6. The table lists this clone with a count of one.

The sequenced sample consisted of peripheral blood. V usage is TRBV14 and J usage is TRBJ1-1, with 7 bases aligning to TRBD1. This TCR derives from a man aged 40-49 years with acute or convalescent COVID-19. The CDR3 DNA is TGTGCCAGCAGCTACATGGACAGGCTGAACACTGAAGCTTTCTTT. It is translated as CASSYMDRLNTEAFF.